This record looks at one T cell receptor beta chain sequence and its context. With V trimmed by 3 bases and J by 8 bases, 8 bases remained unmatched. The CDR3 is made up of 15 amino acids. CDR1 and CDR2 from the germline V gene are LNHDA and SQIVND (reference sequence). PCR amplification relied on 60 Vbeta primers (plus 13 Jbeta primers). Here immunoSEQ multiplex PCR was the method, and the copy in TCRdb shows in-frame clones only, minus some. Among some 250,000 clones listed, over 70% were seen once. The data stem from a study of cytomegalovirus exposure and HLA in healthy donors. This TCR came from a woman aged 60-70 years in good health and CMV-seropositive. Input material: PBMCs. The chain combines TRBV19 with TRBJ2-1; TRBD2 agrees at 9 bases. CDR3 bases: TGTGCCAGTAGTATGGCGGGAGGGCCGGACGATGAGCAGTTCTTC. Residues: CASSMAGGPDDEQFF. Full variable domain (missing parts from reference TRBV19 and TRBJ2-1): DGGITQSPKYLFRKEGQNVTLSCEQNLNHDAMYWYRQDPGQGLRLIYYSQIVNDFQKGDIAEGYSVSREKKESFPLTVTSAQKNPTAFYLCASSMAGGPDDEQFFGPGTRLTVL.